This T cell receptor (beta chain) was sequenced for a study of cytomegalovirus exposure and HLA in healthy donors. The V end was cut by 4 bases, the J end by 3 bases, with 14 bases between. Per germline, CDR1 SGDLS and CDR2 YYNGEE. This CDR3 region has 14 residues. PCR primers comprised 60 Vbeta and 13 Jbeta primers. Clones were sequenced by immunoSEQ multiplex PCR, and TCRdb holds only the in-frame ones, with some missing. The table records approximately 180,000 clones, approximately 80% of them present only once. The table lists this clone with a few counts. The source is a woman aged 25-40 years in good health and CMV-seronegative. This sequence joins TRBV9 and TRBJ2-7, with a possible D match to TRBD2 (6 bases). Sequencing was carried out using PBMCs. The CDR3 coding sequence is TGTGCCAGCAGCATATTCGACGGGGGCTACGAGCAGTACTTC. Its protein is CASSIFDGGYEQYF. The full variable domain, rest sourced from reference TRBV9 and TRBJ2-7, is DSGVTQTPKHLITATGQRVTLRCSPRSGDLSVYWYQQSLDQGLQFLIQYYNGEERAKGNILERFSAQQFPDLHSELNLSSLELGDSALYFCASSIFDGGYEQYFGPGTRLTVT.